This TCR beta chain is drawn from a study of blood T cell repertoires in COVID-19. Trimming cost V 0 bases and J 1 base, with 13 bases left between them. Germline V lookup: CDR1 SGHDN, CDR2 FVKESK. The CDR3 contains 16 residues. Participant age was about 18 to 89 years, and participants resided in 24 US areas. In the authors' methods: Reference gene primer amplification in the assay estimated nucleated cell counts. Sequencing was performed with immunoSEQ multiplex PCR; in TCRdb, only in-frame clones are kept and a portion is missing. The V and J calls and clone size were taken over from that table, and D and trimming were inferred from the DNA. The sample lists about 200,000 clones, 65% to 90% seen once, with 4% to 6.5% in the top ten.

Sequencing was performed on PBMCs or T cells enriched from blood (not recorded which). The TCR was taken from a woman aged 55 to 70 with acute COVID-19. This chain uses TRBV14 with TRBJ2-7, with D uncertain. In nucleotides, the CDR3 is TGTGCCAGCAGCCAAGAGGGCCAGGCCAATTCCTACGAGCAGTACTTC. It encodes CASSQEGQANSYEQYF. The full variable domain, rest sourced from reference TRBV14 and TRBJ2-7, is EAGVTQFPSHSVIEKGQTVTLRCDPISGHDNLYWYRRVMGKEIKFLLHFVKESKQDESGMPNNRFLAERTGGTYSTLKVQPAELEDSGVYFCASSQEGQANSYEQYFGPGTRLTVT.